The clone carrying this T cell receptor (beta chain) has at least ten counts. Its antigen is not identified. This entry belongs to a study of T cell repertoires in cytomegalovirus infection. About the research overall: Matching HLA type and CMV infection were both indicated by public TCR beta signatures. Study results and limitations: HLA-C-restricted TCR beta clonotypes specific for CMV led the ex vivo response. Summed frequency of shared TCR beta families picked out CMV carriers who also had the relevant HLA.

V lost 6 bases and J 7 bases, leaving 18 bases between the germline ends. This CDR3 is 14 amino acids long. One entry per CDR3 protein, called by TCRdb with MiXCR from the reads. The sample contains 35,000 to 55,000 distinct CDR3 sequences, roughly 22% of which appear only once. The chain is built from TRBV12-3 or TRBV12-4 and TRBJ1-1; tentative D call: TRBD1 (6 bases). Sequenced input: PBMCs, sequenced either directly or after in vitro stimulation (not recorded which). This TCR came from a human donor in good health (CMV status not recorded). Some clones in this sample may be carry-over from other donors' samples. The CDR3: CASSPLPGAGEAFF. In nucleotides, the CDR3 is TGTGCCAGCAGCCCCCTCCCGGGGGCGGGTGAAGCTTTCTTT.